One sample yielded the 27 T cell receptor beta chains listed below, sequenced in a study of human T cells and chemical hapten exposure. TCRdb used MiXCR to reprocess the RACE reads, holding one entry per CDR3 protein. The repertoire holds roughly 380,000 distinct CDR3 sequences, approximately 5.1% seen once, with about 2.5% in the top ten. Time point specified: pre-sensitization, week 0. Treatment of the sample: therapeutic diphenylcyclopropenone sensitization with weekly scalp DPC. This specimen consisted of whole blood, obtained in connection with sensitization to the hapten diphenylcyclopropenone (DPC). These receptors were collected from a woman between 45 and 65 years old with alopecia areata. Some clones in this sample may be carry-over from other donors' samples.

There are many counts of this clonotype. The gene calls are TRBV5-1 and TRBJ2-7; 7 positions agree with TRBD1. Germline-derived CDR1 and CDR2 are SGHRS and YFSETQ. Trimming took 3 bases from V and 2 from J; bases not matched to a gene: 5. The CDR3 has 14 residues. In DNA, the CDR3 is TGCGCCAGCAGCTGGGGGCAGGGGGCCTACGAGCAGTACTTC. It encodes CASSWGQGAYEQYF.

This clonotype was found a few times. The V gene is TRBV9, the J gene TRBJ2-1; weak D call: TRBD2 (6 bases). The CDR3 runs 14 residues. V shed 0 bases and J shed 6 bases, with 10 bases lying between them. Germline V gene data show CDR1 as SGDLS and CDR2 as YYNGEE. CDR3 DNA: TGTGCCAGCAGCGTAGCTTGGAGGGGCAATGAGCAGTTCTTC. This translates into CASSVAWRGNEQFF.

This clonotype was seen ten or more times. V usage is TRBV24-1 and J usage is TRBJ1-5; D is unresolved. This CDR3 has 12 amino acids. Trimming stripped 7 bases from V and 0 bases from J, with 3 bases between. Per the germline V gene, CDR1 is KGHDR and CDR2 is SFDVKD. The CDR3, as DNA: TGTGCCACCAGAGTTAGCAATCAGCCCCAGCATTTT. Translating gives CATRVSNQPQHF.

The chain recombines TRBV6-6 with TRBJ2-3; D not certain. Trimming left V 6 bases short and J 5 bases short, with 9 bases between. This CDR3 region has 12 residues. Germline lookup yields CDR1 MNHNY and CDR2 SVGAGI (reference sequence). The CDR3 reads CASSPDRDTQYF. DNA of the CDR3: TGTGCCAGCAGCCCGGACCGAGATACGCAGTATTTT.

The chain employs TRBV2 and TRBJ1-2; the D gene is possibly TRBD1 (6 bases). Germline V gene lookup returns CDR1 SNHLY and CDR2 FYNNEI. The CDR3 has 15 residues. V was trimmed by 1 base and J by 3 bases, leaving 12 bases between them. CDR3 in amino acids: CASSEGVGTYYGYTF. The CDR3, as DNA: TGTGCCAGCAGTGAAGGTGTGGGGACATACTATGGCTACACCTTC.

This clonotype was counted ten times or more. The gene calls are TRBV5-6 and TRBJ1-5; tentatively, D is TRBD1 (6 bases). Trimming removed 0 bases at V and 6 bases at J, with 10 bases between. The germline CDR1 and CDR2 sequences are SGHDT and YYEEEE. CDR3 length: 14 amino acids. CDR3 nucleotide sequence: TGTGCCAGCAGCTTGGGACAGGCGGGTCAGCCCCAGCATTTT. Its translation: CASSLGQAGQPQHF.

This clonotype has ten or more counts. V gene TRBV4-2 combines with J gene TRBJ2-3; 9 bases match TRBD2. The CDR3 extends over 15 amino acids. V lost 1 base, J lost 7 bases, and 6 bases stayed unmatched. Germline assignment: CDR1 LGHNA and CDR2 YNFKEQ. CDR3 region: CASSQVESSGNTQYF. The CDR3 DNA reads TGTGCCAGCAGCCAAGTAGAATCTAGCGGGAATACGCAGTATTTT.

Many counts were recorded for this clonotype. The DNA for the CDR3 is TGTGCCAGCAGCCGTGGGTCGCTAGACGAGCAGTACTTC. This sequence encodes CASSRGSLDEQYF. The chain links TRBV5-4 to TRBJ2-7; the D is unclear. Germline-derived CDR1 and CDR2 are SGHNT and YYREEE (reference sequence). The V end was cut by 4 bases, the J end by 5 bases, with 13 bases between. The CDR3 length is 13 residues.

This clonotype has a handful of counts. The chain links TRBV19 to TRBJ2-7; TRBD1 aligns across 8 bases. Germline V gene lookup returns CDR1 LNHDA and CDR2 SQIVND (reference sequence). The CDR3 is 15 residues long. Unmatched junction bases numbered 4, after V lost 3 bases and J lost 0 bases. In DNA form, the CDR3 reads TGTGCCAGTAGTATTCGGACAGGGAGCTCCTACGAGCAGTACTTC. The encoded protein is CASSIRTGSSYEQYF.

CDR3 DNA sequence: TGTGCCAGCAGTCCGGGACAGGCGAACGGGGAGCTGTTTTTT. This translates into CASSPGQANGELFF. J is TRBJ2-2 and V is TRBV7-2, with 8 bases identical to TRBD1. CDR1 and CDR2 from the germline V gene are SGHTA and FQGNSA. V was clipped by 6 bases and J by 7 bases; unmatched bases: 7. The CDR3 sequence is 14 residues long.

At least ten counts were recorded for this clonotype. The rearrangement links TRBV5-1 to TRBJ2-1; D is ambiguous. The CDR3 totals 16 residues. Trimming removed 4 bases from V and 0 bases from J, with 14 bases in between. Germline values: CDR1 SGHRS, CDR2 YFSETQ. The CDR3 bases are TGCGCCAGCAGCCCGCCGACCACCGGCTCCTACAATGAGCAGTTCTTC. As protein: CASSPPTTGSYNEQFF. Supplemented by reference TRBV5-1 and TRBJ2-1, the full variable domain reads KAGVTQTPRYLIKTRGQQVTLSCSPISGHRSVSWYQQTPGQGLQFLFEYFSETQRNKGNFPGRFSGRQFSNSRSEMNVSTLELGDSALYLCASSPPTTGSYNEQFFGPGTRLTVL.

The V and J genes are TRBV20-1 and TRBJ1-5; D is uncertain. V was cut by 6 bases and J by 7 bases, with 19 bases left in between. The germline gives CDR1 DFQATT, CDR2 SNEGSKA (reference sequence). The CDR3 covers 14 residues. The CDR3 is CSAILDLRGQPQHF. CDR3 nucleotide sequence: TGCAGTGCCATTCTGGACCTCAGAGGCCAGCCCCAGCATTTT.

This clonotype showed up many times. The genes are TRBV12-3 or TRBV12-4 and TRBJ1-3; 8 bases are a match to TRBD1. The CDR3 length is 15 residues. With 5 bases clipped from V and 2 bases from J, the junction kept 5 bases outside the gene matches. The CDR3 DNA reads as TGTGCCAGCAGTATAGAGACAGGGGCTGGAAACACCATATATTTT. It yields the protein CASSIETGAGNTIYF.

Ten or more counts support this clonotype. The V call is TRBV7-3, the J call TRBJ2-3; 13 positions match TRBD2. CDR1 is SGHTA and CDR2 is FQGTGA in the germline V gene. The CDR3 extends over 16 amino acids. Trimming removed 3 bases from V and 2 bases from J; junction bases left unmatched: 2. The CDR3 here is CASSLGLAGYTDTQYF. CDR3 nucleotides: TGTGCCAGCAGCTTGGGACTAGCGGGGTACACAGATACGCAGTATTTT.

In its sample, this clonotype was seen many times. The V gene is TRBV6-5, the J gene TRBJ2-7; 7 nucleotides line up with TRBD1. This CDR3 contains 14 residues. Germline loops: CDR1 MNHEY, CDR2 SVGAGI. V shed 7 bases, J shed 3 bases, and the junction held 9 bases outside the gene matches. The CDR3 spells CASIKTRDSYEQYF. In DNA form, the CDR3 reads TGTGCCAGCATCAAGACCAGGGACAGCTACGAGCAGTACTTC.

This clonotype was counted many times. This chain connects TRBV7-2 to TRBJ1-5; 8 bases align to TRBD1. Germline CDR1 and CDR2: SGHTA and FQGNSA. The V gene end was trimmed by 3 bases and the J gene end by 6 bases; junction bases not matched to a gene: 4. This CDR3 spans 14 amino acids. The CDR3 protein is CASSLTGVSQPQHF. CDR3 nucleotide sequence: TGTGCCAGCAGCTTGACAGGGGTGAGTCAGCCCCAGCATTTT.

This clonotype came up many times. The chain recombines TRBV6-5 with TRBJ2-2; the D gene is possibly TRBD1 (6 bases). Trimming took off 6 bases at V and 2 bases at J, with 10 bases between the two ends. Looked up from germline, CDR1 is MNHEY and CDR2 is SVGAGI. The CDR3 contains 14 residues. CDR3: CASRRQANTGELFF. CDR3 DNA: TGTGCCAGCAGGCGACAGGCAAACACCGGGGAGCTGTTTTTT.

This CDR3 reads CASSLDGGTGYEQFF. The CDR3 DNA reads TGCGCCAGCAGCTTGGATGGGGGAACTGGGTATGAGCAGTTCTTC. The chain joins TRBV5-1 to TRBJ2-1; D tentatively fits TRBD1 or TRBD2 (5 bases each). Germline-derived CDR1 and CDR2 are SGHRS and YFSETQ. V lost 0 bases and J lost 8, with 15 bases in between. The CDR3 spans 15 residues.

This clonotype occurred a few times. The rearrangement links TRBV6-5 to TRBJ2-1; 9 nucleotides match TRBD1. From germline, CDR1 is MNHEY and CDR2 SVGAGI. With 0 bases clipped from V and 8 bases from J, the junction kept 8 bases outside the gene matches. The CDR3 is 16 amino acids. DNA of the CDR3: TGTGCCAGCAGTTACTCGACAGGGGGGACCCCTTATGAGCAGTTCTTC. Translated, it gives CASSYSTGGTPYEQFF.

The rearrangement joins TRBV20-1 to TRBJ1-6; D not resolved. The CDR3 covers 16 residues. Between the trimmed V and J ends, which lost 1 base and 7 bases, there was a span of 17 bases. Germline V gene data show CDR1 as DFQATT and CDR2 as SNEGSKA (reference sequence). The DNA for the CDR3 is TGCAGTGCTAGAGTGCGGACCGTCGTTGGGAATTCACCCCTCCACTTT. This sequence encodes CSARVRTVVGNSPLHF.

The J gene is TRBJ1-2, the V gene TRBV7-8, with a possible D match to TRBD1 (6 bases). V shed 5 bases and J shed 4 bases, with 11 bases lying between them. The CDR3 covers 13 residues. Germline V gene lookup returns CDR1 SGHVS and CDR2 FQNEAQ. CDR3 residues: CASSPMDSYGYTF. DNA for the CDR3: TGTGCCAGCAGCCCAATGGACAGCTATGGCTACACCTTC.

This clonotype came up many times. The V and J genes are TRBV12-3 or TRBV12-4 and TRBJ2-1; TRBD2 agrees at 11 bases. The CDR3 loop spans 16 amino acids. The V segment lost 7 bases and the J segment 8 bases; nucleotides outside the gene matches: 13. The CDR3, as DNA: TGTGCCAGCACCCAATACAGACTAGCGGGAATCGATGAGCAGTTCTTC. Its protein is CASTQYRLAGIDEQFF.

This clonotype has a count of ten or more. The rearrangement links TRBV12-3 or TRBV12-4 to TRBJ2-1; either TRBD1 or TRBD2 may supply D (5 bases each). CDR3 size: 16 residues. Trimming stripped 2 bases from V and 7 bases from J, with 18 bases between. The CDR3 DNA sequence: TGTGCCAGCAGTTTATATGATGGGGGAGCGAGGAATGAGCAGTTCTTC. It is translated as CASSLYDGGARNEQFF.

This clonotype was observed at least ten times. This chain joins TRBV24-1 and TRBJ2-3; 9 bases map to TRBD2. Per the germline V gene, CDR1 is KGHDR and CDR2 is SFDVKD. V lost 3 bases, J lost 0 bases, and 6 bases stayed unmatched. The CDR3 length is 17 residues. CDR3 nucleotide sequence: TGTGCCACCAGTGATCCTGTAGCGGGAGTTAGCACAGATACGCAGTATTTT. Translating it yields CATSDPVAGVSTDTQYF.

This clonotype was counted ten times or more. The rearrangement uses TRBV14 and TRBJ2-3, with D perhaps being TRBD1 or TRBD2 (6 bases each). Germline-derived CDR1 and CDR2 are SGHDN and FVKESK. V was clipped by 8 bases and J by 2 bases, with 11 bases between them. The CDR3 is 13 amino acids. The CDR3 nucleotides read TGTGCCAGCGGAGGGGGGCCCACAGATACGCAGTATTTT. Its translation is CASGGGPTDTQYF.

J is TRBJ2-3 and V is TRBV12-3 or TRBV12-4; unclear D gene. V lost 6 bases to trimming and J lost 0 bases, with 10 bases between them. The CDR3 spans 14 residues. CDR3 nucleotide sequence: TGTGCCAGCAGACAACATACTAGCACAGATACGCAGTATTTT. Translation gives CASRQHTSTDTQYF.

This clonotype occurred many times. The chain combines TRBV12-3 or TRBV12-4 with TRBJ2-1, with TRBD2 matching over 11 bases. The CDR3 loop spans 12 amino acids. J was trimmed by 13 bases and V by 5 bases; bases with no gene match: 4. The CDR3 coding sequence is TGTGCCAGCAGTCCTCTAGCGGGAGGCCAGTTCTTC. It is translated as CASSPLAGGQFF.